The 21 T cell receptor beta chains below were found in one sample sequenced in a study of cytomegalovirus exposure and HLA in healthy donors. PCR used 60 Vbeta primers and 13 Jbeta primers. This table comes from immunoSEQ multiplex PCR, and its TCRdb copy is limited to in-frame clones, with some not included. This table lists approximately 37,000 clones. Sequencing input: PBMCs. These receptor sequences come from a male donor in good health and CMV-seronegative.

The CDR3 DNA sequence: TGTGCCAGCAGCTTAGCCCAGGGGGGCCTCACAGATACGCAGTATTTT. This gives the protein CASSLAQGGLTDTQYF. The V call is TRBV7-9, the J call TRBJ2-3, with a weak D call TRBD1 (7 bases). The CDR3 is 16 amino acids. Per the germline V gene, CDR1 is SEHNR and CDR2 is FQNEAQ (reference sequence). Trimming took off 0 bases at V and 2 bases at J, with 12 bases between the two ends.

The V call is TRBV7-9, the J call TRBJ2-3; TRBD2 agrees at 10 bases. CDR1 and CDR2 (germline): SEHNR, FQNEAQ (reference sequence). The CDR3 totals 16 residues. Germline trimming cut 4 bases from V and 0 bases from J; bases unmatched to any gene: 4. CDR3: CASSSRLAGSTDTQYF. The CDR3 DNA follows: TGTGCCAGCAGCTCGAGACTAGCGGGTAGCACAGATACGCAGTATTTT. Drawing the rest from reference TRBV7-9 and TRBJ2-3, the complete variable domain is DTGVSQNPRHKITKRGQNVTFRCDPISEHNRLYWYRQTLGQGPEFLTYFQNEAQLEKSRLLSDRFSAERPKGSFSTLEIQRTEQGDSAMYLCASSSRLAGSTDTQYFGPGTRLTVL.

This chain joins TRBV28 and TRBJ1-3; D possibly corresponds to TRBD1 (6 bases). In germline, CDR1 is MDHEN, CDR2 SYDVKM. V was trimmed by 5 bases and J by 4 bases, leaving 15 bases between them. The CDR3 has 15 amino acids. The CDR3: CASSTQQGPGNTIYF. The DNA of the CDR3 is TGTGCCAGCAGTACACAACAGGGCCCCGGAAACACCATATATTTT.

This chain joins TRBV6-1 and TRBJ2-3; D possibly corresponds to TRBD1 (6 bases). Germline V lookup: CDR1 MNHNS, CDR2 SASEGT. This CDR3 comprises 13 residues. Trimming took off 6 bases at V and 4 bases at J, with 11 bases between the two ends. The CDR3 loop is CASRRTEADTQYF. CDR3 in DNA: TGTGCCAGCAGGAGGACAGAAGCAGATACGCAGTATTTT.

The gene calls are TRBV7-9 and TRBJ1-5, with 10 bases fitting TRBD1. Per the germline V gene, CDR1 is SEHNR and CDR2 is FQNEAQ (reference sequence). The CDR3 sequence is 17 residues long. V shed 0 bases, J shed 2 bases, and the junction held 4 bases outside the gene matches. CDR3 in amino acids: CASSLATGGRGNQPQHF. CDR3 bases: TGTGCCAGCAGCTTAGCGACAGGGGGCCGTGGCAATCAGCCCCAGCATTTT.

This rearrangement joins TRBV18 to TRBJ2-7; maybe TRBD2 (6 bases). Looked up from germline, CDR1 is KGHSH and CDR2 is LQKENI. CDR3 length: 15 amino acids. V was clipped by 3 bases and J by 0 bases, with 12 bases between them. CDR3: CASSPGTGSSYEQYF. In DNA, the CDR3 is TGTGCCAGCTCACCCGGGACCGGGAGCTCCTACGAGCAGTACTTC.

The CDR3 nucleotides are TGTGCCAGCAGTTACAGGGTAGACTACGAGCAGTACTTC. It is translated as CASSYRVDYEQYF. This rearrangement joins TRBV2 to TRBJ2-7, with D possibly being TRBD1 (6 bases). The CDR3 sequence is 13 residues long. V was shortened by 5 bases and J by 3 bases, with 11 bases between the two germline ends. Germline CDR1 and CDR2: SNHLY and FYNNEI.

The gene calls are TRBV5-1 and TRBJ1-2; 7 bases agree with TRBD1. Germline V CDR1 and CDR2: SGHRS, YFSETQ. The J segment lost 4 bases and the V segment lost 0 bases, leaving 0 bases of the junction unmatched. CDR3 length: 13 amino acids. The CDR3 protein is CASSLGTGYGYTF. The CDR3 nucleotides are TGCGCCAGCAGCTTGGGGACAGGCTATGGCTACACCTTC.

This sequence joins TRBV10-3 and TRBJ1-5; the D gene is possibly TRBD1 (6 bases). The germline V gene has CDR1 ENHRY and CDR2 SYGVKD. The CDR3 consists of 11 residues. V lost 8 bases to trimming and J lost 9 bases, with 11 bases between them. This chain's CDR3 is CAIGDTWPQHF. The CDR3 region has the DNA TGTGCCATCGGGGACACGTGGCCCCAGCATTTT.

Written as DNA, the CDR3 is TGCGCCAGCAGCTCCACAGGGGGCAATCAGCCCCAGCATTTT. Translating gives CASSSTGGNQPQHF. The chain carries TRBV5-1 and TRBJ1-5, with 7 bases matching TRBD1. Germline CDR1 is SGHRS and CDR2 is YFSETQ. Trimming cost V 3 bases and J 2 bases; bases outside gene matches: 2. The CDR3 totals 14 residues.

The V and J genes are TRBV2 and TRBJ2-1, with 8 bases fitting TRBD2. The ends lost 0 bases at V and 4 bases at J; junction bases unmatched: 5. The CDR3 runs 16 residues. Germline CDR1 SNHLY, CDR2 FYNNEI. The CDR3 nucleotides are TGTGCCAGCAGTGAAGCGGGGCGGGGGGTTTACAATGAGCAGTTCTTC. Amino acids: CASSEAGRGVYNEQFF.

V usage is TRBV18 and J usage is TRBJ1-1, with 9 bases identical to TRBD1. This CDR3 is built from 11 residues. Germline assignment: CDR1 KGHSH and CDR2 LQKENI. V was clipped by 3 bases and J by 10 bases; unmatched bases: 0. The CDR3 nucleotides read TGTGCCAGCTCACCGGACAGGGGAGCTTTCTTT. This translates into CASSPDRGAFF.

The genes are TRBV5-6 and TRBJ1-2; 8 nucleotides match TRBD1. The CDR3 is 16 residues long. J gave up 3 bases and V 4 bases, and 11 bases lay outside the gene matches. Germline loops: CDR1 SGHDT, CDR2 YYEEEE. In nucleotides, the CDR3 is TGTGCCAGCAGCCAAAAACCCGGACAGGGCGACTATGGCTACACCTTC. This encodes CASSQKPGQGDYGYTF. Full variable domain (missing parts from reference TRBV5-6 and TRBJ1-2): DAGVTQSPTHLIKTRGQQVTLRCSPKSGHDTVSWYQQALGQGPQFIFQYYEEEERQRGNFPDRFSGHQFPNYSSELNVNALLLGDSALYLCASSQKPGQGDYGYTFGSGTRLTVV.

The rearrangement joins TRBV5-5 to TRBJ1-5; 10 bases agree with TRBD1. Germline V CDR1 and CDR2: SGHKS, YYEKEE (reference sequence). With V trimmed by 4 bases and J by 3 bases, 7 bases remained unmatched. This CDR3 region has 16 residues. CDR3 sequence (DNA): TGTGCCAGCAGCCCTTACGGGACAGGGGCCAATCAGCCCCAGCATTTT. This encodes CASSPYGTGANQPQHF. The variable domain in full, completed from reference TRBV5-5 and TRBJ1-5, reads DAGVTQSPTHLIKTRGQQVTLRCSPISGHKSVSWYQQVLGQGPQFIFQYYEKEERGRGNFPDRFSARQFPNYSSELNVNALLLGDSALYLCASSPYGTGANQPQHFGDGTRLSIL.

The CDR3 is CASRFYDSNNQPQHF. Here the CDR3 DNA reads TGTGCCAGCCGCTTTTATGACAGTAACAATCAGCCCCAGCATTTT. The rearrangement uses TRBV6-1 and TRBJ1-5, with D perhaps TRBD1 (5 bases). The germline V gene has CDR1 MNHNS and CDR2 SASEGT. The ends were cut back, 8 bases at V and 3 bases at J, with 17 bases in the middle. The CDR3 runs to 15 residues.

J is TRBJ2-1 and V is TRBV30, with TRBD1 as a possible D gene (8 bases). CDR1 is GTSNPN, CDR2 SVGIG, per germline (reference sequence). V was pared by 7 bases and J by 7 bases, with 17 bases between. The CDR3 totals 13 residues. Written as DNA, the CDR3 is TGTGCCTTTGACAGGGGAGGGAGAAATGAGCAGTTCTTC. It translates to CAFDRGGRNEQFF.

CDR3 in DNA: TGTGCCACCAGCAGGACAGGGGGCTCTGGGGCCAACGTCCTGACTTTC. This gives the protein CATSRTGGSGANVLTF. J is TRBJ2-6 and V is TRBV15; TRBD1 aligns across 9 bases. Trimming cost V 3 bases and J 0 bases; bases outside gene matches: 0. This CDR3 comprises 16 residues. Germline V gene sequence: CDR1 LNHNV, CDR2 YYDKDF (reference sequence). The variable domain in full, with the rest retrieved from reference TRBV15 and TRBJ2-6, is DAMVIQNPRYQVTQFGKPVTLSCSQTLNHNVMYWYQQKSSQAPKLLFHYYDKDFNNEADTPDNFQSRRPNTSFCFLDIRSPGLGDTAMYLCATSRTGGSGANVLTFGAGSRLTVL.

The gene calls are TRBV6-6 and TRBJ2-7; 9 bases map to TRBD1. The CDR3 totals 13 residues. J lost 4 bases, V lost 7 bases, and 5 bases had no gene match. Looked up from germline, CDR1 is MNHNY and CDR2 is SVGAGI (reference sequence). CDR3 in amino acids: CASKPGQGYEQYF. The CDR3, as DNA: TGTGCCAGCAAACCGGGACAGGGATACGAGCAGTACTTC.

The V and J genes are TRBV19 and TRBJ1-1, with a weak D call TRBD1 (5 bases). The V and J ends lost 0 bases and 7 bases respectively, with 18 bases between them. The CDR3 totals 16 residues. Germline V gene lookup returns CDR1 LNHDA and CDR2 SQIVND (reference sequence). As DNA, the CDR3 is TGTGCCAGTAGTATAGAAGGCGGGGGTCGGTGGGGTGAAGCTTTCTTT. Protein product: CASSIEGGGRWGEAFF.

The chain recombines TRBV7-3 with TRBJ2-1; D may be TRBD1 (5 bases). The ends were cut back, 7 bases at V and 8 bases at J, with 21 bases in the middle. CDR1 SGHTA and CDR2 FQGTGA come from the germline V gene. CDR3 size: 15 residues. CDR3 sequence reads: CASTQVMAWGHEQFF. In nucleotides, the CDR3 is TGTGCCAGCACCCAGGTTATGGCTTGGGGCCATGAGCAGTTCTTC. Together with reference TRBV7-3 and TRBJ2-1, the CDR3 gives the full variable domain: GAGVSQTPSNKVTEKGKYVELRCDPISGHTALYWYRQSLGQGPEFLIYFQGTGAADDSGLPNDRFFAVRPEGSVSTLKIQRTERGDSAVYLCASTQVMAWGHEQFFGPGTRLTVL.

CDR3 bases: TGTGCCAGTAGTATAGTGAACAGGGTTAATGAAAAACTGTTTTTT. It specifies CASSIVNRVNEKLFF. This chain joins TRBV19 and TRBJ1-4; possibly TRBD1 for D (6 bases). With 1 base removed from V and 4 bases from J, the gap between germline ends came to 10 bases. The CDR3 sequence is 15 residues long. Looked up from germline, CDR1 is LNHDA and CDR2 is SQIVND (reference sequence). Complete variable domain (other parts from reference TRBV19 and TRBJ1-4): DGGITQSPKYLFRKEGQNVTLSCEQNLNHDAMYWYRQDPGQGLRLIYYSQIVNDFQKGDIAEGYSVSREKKESFPLTVTSAQKNPTAFYLCASSIVNRVNEKLFFGSGTQLSVL.